The 4 T cell receptor beta chains reported below all come from one sample, sequenced in a study of T cell responses to AZD1222 COVID-19 vaccine. Sequencing used immunoSEQ multiplex PCR; TCRdb keeps in-frame clones, though not all of them. The sample contains 95,000 to 120,000 clones, roughly 87% of which appear only once. Sequencing used peripheral blood, obtained on day 0 of MenACWY control vaccination. The receptors here all came from an adult in good health.

This chain joins TRBV28 and TRBJ2-3; possible D gene TRBD2, 6 bases. CDR3 length: 15 residues. V gave up 3 bases and J gave up 2 bases, with 12 bases separating them. In germline, CDR1 is MDHEN, CDR2 SYDVKM. The CDR3 loop reads CASSLAGRTTDTQYF. As DNA, the CDR3 is TGTGCCAGCAGTTTGGCGGGGAGAACCACAGATACGCAGTATTTT.

The gene calls are TRBV3-1 (or the pseudogene TRBV3-2) and TRBJ2-6; D possibly corresponds to TRBD2 (6 bases). This CDR3 is built from 17 residues. Per germline, CDR1 LGHDT and CDR2 YNNKEL (reference sequence). Trimming took 0 bases from V and 2 from J, leaving 11 bases between them. The CDR3 DNA sequence: TGTGCCAGCAGCCAAGAAGGCTGGGGGGCTGGGGCCAACGTCCTGACTTTC. It is translated as CASSQEGWGAGANVLTF.

The chain couples TRBV5-6 to TRBJ1-5; TRBD1 agrees at 9 bases. The CDR3 length is 16 residues. Germline CDR1 SGHDT, CDR2 YYEEEE. J lost 5 bases, V lost 1 base, and 7 bases had no gene match. The CDR3 protein is CASSLLGQGEDQPQHF. As DNA, the CDR3 is TGTGCCAGCAGCTTGCTGGGACAGGGTGAGGATCAGCCCCAGCATTTT.

Details on this clone: The identical CDR3 is also encoded by other nucleotide sequences in the sample. The rearrangement uses TRBV7-2 and TRBJ1-1; D unresolved. The V gene lost 5 bases and the J gene lost 0 bases, with 7 bases spanning the gap. CDR3 length equals 13 residues. Per germline, CDR1 SGHTA and CDR2 FQGNSA. The CDR3 here is CASSLSLNTEAFF. The CDR3 DNA follows: TGTGCCAGCAGCCTCTCCCTGAACACTGAAGCTTTCTTT. Full variable domain (outside the CDR3, taken from reference TRBV7-2 and TRBJ1-1): GAGVSQSPSNKVTEKGKDVELRCDPISGHTALYWYRQSLGQGLEFLIYFQGNSAPDKSGLPSDRFSAERTGGSVSTLTIQRTQQEDSAVYLCASSLSLNTEAFFGQGTRLTVV.